This T cell receptor (beta chain) emerged from a study of blood T cell repertoires in COVID-19. Methods used by the authors: Reference gene primer amplification in the assay estimated nucleated cell counts. Measured with immunoSEQ multiplex PCR; TCRdb has only the in-frame clones, and not every one. That table furnishes V, J and clone size, whereas the DNA furnished D and trimming. Counted here are fewer than 300,000 clones, about nine tenths occurring once; the ten biggest clones make up 1% to 1.3%. The trim removed 0 bases at V and 0 bases at J, leaving 4 bases unmatched. Germline CDR1 reads SGHRS; CDR2 reads YFSETQ. The length of the CDR3 is 18 residues.

Sequencing was performed on PBMCs or T cells enriched from blood (not recorded which). The rearrangement joins TRBV5-1 to TRBJ2-2; TRBD2 aligns across 11 bases. The source of this sequence is a young woman who had recovered from COVID-19. Here the CDR3 reads CASSLGLAGNANTGELFF. CDR3 nucleotide sequence: TGCGCCAGCAGCTTGGGACTAGCGGGAAACGCGAACACCGGGGAGCTGTTTTTT. Full variable domain (rest looked up from reference TRBV5-1 and TRBJ2-2): KAGVTQTPRYLIKTRGQQVTLSCSPISGHRSVSWYQQTPGQGLQFLFEYFSETQRNKGNFPGRFSGRQFSNSRSEMNVSTLELGDSALYLCASSLGLAGNANTGELFFGEGSRLTVL.